The source of this T cell receptor (beta chain) is a study of shared clonotypes between healthy human individuals. The naive CD8 population came from CD45RO-negative cells selected for CCR7, without terminally differentiated effector memory CD45RA+ cells. Study-wide results and limits: Of the naive CD4 clonotypes, around 4.8% were shared across a handful of donors.

Splitting of each subset's genomic DNA was done evenly across several immunoSEQ plates. Profiled with immunoSEQ multiplex PCR; TCRdb holds only in-frame clones, not every one. This sample yields 700,000 to 950,000 clones, of which 96% are seen a single time; about 0.21% belongs to the top ten. V shed 1 base and J 5 bases; nucleotides not matched to a gene: 4. This CDR3 has 16 residues. CDR1 is MNHNS and CDR2 is SASEGT in the germline V gene. As to this clone: Its antigen is undetermined.

The rearrangement joins TRBV6-1 to TRBJ2-2, with 10 nucleotides matching TRBD2. This TCR came from a man aged 30 to 39 in good health. Sequencing input: naive CD8+ T cells sorted from blood. Here the CDR3 DNA reads TGTGCCAGCAGTGAAGTACTACTAGCGGGAACCGGGGAGCTGTTTTTT. It is translated as CASSEVLLAGTGELFF.